Below are 13 T cell receptor beta chains sequenced from a single sample in a study of blood T cell repertoires in COVID-19. This table comes from immunoSEQ multiplex PCR, and its TCRdb copy is limited to in-frame clones, with some not included. The sample lists approximately 200,000 clones, 85% to 90% occurring once. The sample consisted of peripheral blood. These receptors were taken from a man aged 45 to 65 with acute or convalescent COVID-19.

The genes are TRBV5-8 and TRBJ1-1; D may be TRBD1 (5 bases). Germline V gene sequence: CDR1 SGHTS, CDR2 YDEGEE. V lost 3 bases and J 10 bases, leaving 13 bases between the germline ends. The CDR3 totals 12 residues. The CDR3 reads CASSYVAGRAFF. Written as DNA, the CDR3 is TGTGCCAGCAGCTACGTCGCGGGGCGAGCTTTCTTT. The whole variable domain, filled in from reference TRBV5-8 and TRBJ1-1, reads EAGVTQSPTHLIKTRGQQATLRCSPISGHTSVYWYQQALGLGLQFLLWYDEGEERNRGNFPPRFSGRQFPNYSSELNVNALELEDSALYLCASSYVAGRAFFGQGTRLTVV.

The V call is TRBV30, the J call TRBJ1-2, with D maybe TRBD1 (6 bases). V was cut by 3 bases and J by 4 bases, with 15 bases left in between. The CDR3 loop spans 14 amino acids. Germline V lookup: CDR1 GTSNPN, CDR2 SVGIG (reference sequence). CDR3 sequence: CAWRGVGQLYGYTF. In DNA form, the CDR3 reads TGTGCCTGGAGGGGGGTGGGACAACTCTATGGCTACACCTTC.

This chain joins TRBV30 and TRBJ1-3; TRBD1 might be the D (6 bases). Trimming shortened V by 8 bases and J by 3 bases, and 14 bases separated the two germline ends. In germline, CDR1 is GTSNPN, CDR2 SVGIG (reference sequence). The CDR3 extends over 13 amino acids. The CDR3 coding sequence is TGTGCCCGACAGGTACTGGATGGAAACACCATATATTTT. Translated: CARQVLDGNTIYF.

This chain connects TRBV7-2 to TRBJ2-1; tentative D call: TRBD2 (5 bases). The CDR3 length is 16 residues. In germline, CDR1 is SGHTA, CDR2 FQGNSA. V was cut by 4 bases and J by 0 bases, with 13 bases left in between. The CDR3 loop reads CASSSPPGISYNEQFF. In DNA, the CDR3 is TGTGCCAGCAGCTCCCCCCCGGGGATCTCCTACAATGAGCAGTTCTTC.

CDR3 DNA: TGTGCCAGCAGCCTTTCTGGGGCGAACACTGAAGCTTTCTTT. Translating it yields CASSLSGANTEAFF. The V gene is TRBV3-1 (or the pseudogene TRBV3-2), the J gene TRBJ1-1; weak D call: TRBD1 (5 bases). The germline V and J ends were trimmed by 4 bases and 1 base, with 10 bases remaining between them. This CDR3 has 14 residues. CDR1 is LGHDT, CDR2 YNNKEL, per germline (reference sequence).

This chain connects TRBV6-5 to TRBJ2-5, with 7 bases matching TRBD2. The ends lost 3 bases at V and 5 bases at J; junction bases unmatched: 6. This CDR3 comprises 14 residues. CDR1 is MNHEY and CDR2 is SVGAGI in the germline V gene. The CDR3 coding sequence is TGTGCCAGCAGTTATCGGGGGGAGGGGGAGACCCAGTACTTC. As protein: CASSYRGEGETQYF.

V is TRBV10-1 and J is TRBJ1-1; D not certain. This CDR3 has 13 amino acids. V lost 3 bases and J lost 3, with 8 bases in between. Germline V CDR1 and CDR2: WNHNN, SYGVQD (reference sequence). This chain's CDR3 is CASSDFSDTEAFF. Here the CDR3 DNA reads TGCGCCAGCAGTGATTTCTCGGACACTGAAGCTTTCTTT.

The DNA of the CDR3 is TGCAGCGTAATATCAACAGGGGCAGGCACTGAAGCTTTCTTT. This codes for CSVISTGAGTEAFF. The chain combines TRBV29-1 with TRBJ1-1; 7 bases map to TRBD1. With 6 bases clipped from V and 4 bases from J, the junction kept 11 bases outside the gene matches. The germline V gene encodes CDR1 SQVTM and CDR2 ANQGSEA. The CDR3 sequence is 14 residues long.

This clone was counted once. The J gene is TRBJ2-3, the V gene TRBV5-1, with a possible D match to TRBD1 (5 bases). Trimming removed 4 bases from V and 4 bases from J, with 13 bases in between. This CDR3 has 14 residues. Per the germline V gene, CDR1 is SGHRS and CDR2 is YFSETQ. The CDR3 protein is CASSELPGSDTQYF. The CDR3 DNA reads as TGCGCCAGCAGCGAATTACCAGGGTCAGATACGCAGTATTTT.

The chain employs TRBV11-2 and TRBJ2-7, with D tentatively TRBD1 (6 bases). The CDR3 length is 16 residues. V gave up 1 base and J gave up 0 bases, with 13 bases separating them. Germline assignment: CDR1 SGHAT and CDR2 FQNNGV. CDR3 nucleotide sequence: TGTGCCAGCAGCTTAGTTGTCTTGGACAGCTCCTACGAGCAGTACTTC. Translation gives CASSLVVLDSSYEQYF.

V is TRBV10-3 and J is TRBJ1-5; TRBD1 matches at 9 bases. Trimming took 8 bases from V and 7 from J; bases not matched to a gene: 6. CDR3 size: 13 residues. Per the germline V gene, CDR1 is ENHRY and CDR2 is SYGVKD. DNA of the CDR3: TGTGCCATCGGAGGACAGGGGCAACAGCCCCAGCATTTT. This gives the protein CAIGGQGQQPQHF.

The rearrangement uses TRBV7-8 and TRBJ1-4; maybe TRBD1 (5 bases). V lost 4 bases, J lost 3 bases, and 15 bases lay in between. This CDR3 is 16 amino acids long. Germline values: CDR1 SGHVS, CDR2 FQNEAQ. CDR3 in amino acids: CASSYGRGRANEKLFF. CDR3 coding DNA: TGTGCCAGCAGCTACGGGAGGGGCAGAGCTAATGAAAAACTGTTTTTT.

The rearrangement joins TRBV18 to TRBJ2-7; 7 nucleotides agree with TRBD1. The CDR3 sequence is 15 residues long. The germline V gene encodes CDR1 KGHSH and CDR2 LQKENI. V was clipped by 0 bases and J by 2 bases; unmatched bases: 4. The CDR3 loop reads CASSPPKGAAYEQYF. The CDR3 DNA sequence: TGTGCCAGCTCACCACCGAAGGGGGCCGCCTACGAGCAGTACTTC.